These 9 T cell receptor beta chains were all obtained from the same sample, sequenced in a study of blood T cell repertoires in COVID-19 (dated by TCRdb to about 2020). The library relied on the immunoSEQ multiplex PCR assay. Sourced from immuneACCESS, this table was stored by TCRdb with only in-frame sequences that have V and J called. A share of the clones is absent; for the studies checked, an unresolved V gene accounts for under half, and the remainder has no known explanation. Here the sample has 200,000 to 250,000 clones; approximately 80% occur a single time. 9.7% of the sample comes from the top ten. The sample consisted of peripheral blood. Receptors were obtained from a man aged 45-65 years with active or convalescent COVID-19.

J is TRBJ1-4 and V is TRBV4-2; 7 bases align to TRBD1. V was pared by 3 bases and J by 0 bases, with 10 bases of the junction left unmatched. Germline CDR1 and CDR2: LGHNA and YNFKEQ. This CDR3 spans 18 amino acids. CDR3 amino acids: CASSQNTGEAATNEKLFF. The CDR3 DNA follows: TGTGCCAGCAGCCAGAATACAGGGGAAGCCGCAACTAATGAAAAACTGTTTTTT.

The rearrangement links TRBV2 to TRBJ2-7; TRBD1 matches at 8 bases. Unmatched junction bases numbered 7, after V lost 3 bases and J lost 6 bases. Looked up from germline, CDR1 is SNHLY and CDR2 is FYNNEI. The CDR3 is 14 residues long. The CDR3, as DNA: TGTGCCAGCAGTGAGCGGCAGGGGGCACTCGAGCAGTACTTC. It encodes CASSERQGALEQYF. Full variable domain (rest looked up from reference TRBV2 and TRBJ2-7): EPEVTQTPSHQVTQMGQEVILRCVPISNHLYFYWYRQILGQKVEFLVSFYNNEISEKSEIFDDQFSVERPDGSNFTLKIRSTKLEDSAMYFCASSERQGALEQYFGPGTRLTVT.

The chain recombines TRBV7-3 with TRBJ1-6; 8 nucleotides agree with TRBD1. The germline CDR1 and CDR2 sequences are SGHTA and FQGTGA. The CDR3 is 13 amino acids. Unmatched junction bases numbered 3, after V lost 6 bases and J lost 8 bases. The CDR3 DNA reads TGTGCCAGCAGTTTGACAGGGGATTCACCCCTCCACTTT. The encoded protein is CASSLTGDSPLHF. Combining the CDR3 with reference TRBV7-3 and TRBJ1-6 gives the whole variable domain GAGVSQTPSNKVTEKGKYVELRCDPISGHTALYWYRQSLGQGPEFLIYFQGTGAADDSGLPNDRFFAVRPEGSVSTLKIQRTERGDSAVYLCASSLTGDSPLHFGNGTRLTVT.

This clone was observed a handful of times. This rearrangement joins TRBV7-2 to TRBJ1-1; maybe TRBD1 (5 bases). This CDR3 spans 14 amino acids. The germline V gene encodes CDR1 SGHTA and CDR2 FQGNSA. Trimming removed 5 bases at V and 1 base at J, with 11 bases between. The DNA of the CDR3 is TGTGCCAGCAGCCCCACTCAGGGGAACACTGAAGCTTTCTTT. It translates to CASSPTQGNTEAFF. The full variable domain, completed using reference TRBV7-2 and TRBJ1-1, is GAGVSQSPSNKVTEKGKDVELRCDPISGHTALYWYRQSLGQGLEFLIYFQGNSAPDKSGLPSDRFSAERTGGSVSTLTIQRTQQEDSAVYLCASSPTQGNTEAFFGQGTRLTVV.

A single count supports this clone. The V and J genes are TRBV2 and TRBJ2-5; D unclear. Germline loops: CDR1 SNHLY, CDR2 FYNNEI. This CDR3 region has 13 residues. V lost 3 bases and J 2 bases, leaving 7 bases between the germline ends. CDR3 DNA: TGTGCCAGCAGTGAGCAGGTTCAAGAGACCCAGTACTTC. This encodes CASSEQVQETQYF.

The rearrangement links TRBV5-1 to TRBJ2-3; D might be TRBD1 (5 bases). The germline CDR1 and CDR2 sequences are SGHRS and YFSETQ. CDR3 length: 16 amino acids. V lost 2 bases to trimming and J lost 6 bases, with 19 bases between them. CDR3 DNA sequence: TGCGCCAGCAGCTTACAAGGGGTTAAGTTCCCGGATACGCAGTATTTT. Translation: CASSLQGVKFPDTQYF.

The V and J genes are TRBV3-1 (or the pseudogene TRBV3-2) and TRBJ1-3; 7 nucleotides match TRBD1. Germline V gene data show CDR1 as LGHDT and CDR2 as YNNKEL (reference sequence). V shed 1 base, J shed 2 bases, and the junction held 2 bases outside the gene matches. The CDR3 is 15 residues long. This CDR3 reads CASSQGRGPGNTIYF. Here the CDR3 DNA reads TGTGCCAGCAGCCAAGGGAGGGGGCCTGGAAACACCATATATTTT.

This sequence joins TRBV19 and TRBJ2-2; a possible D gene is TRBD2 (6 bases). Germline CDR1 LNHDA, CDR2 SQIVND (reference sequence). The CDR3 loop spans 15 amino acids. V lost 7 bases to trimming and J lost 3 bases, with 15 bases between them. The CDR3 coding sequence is TGTGCCAGTACGGCCTGGGGGGTTGACACCGGGGAGCTGTTTTTT. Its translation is CASTAWGVDTGELFF.

Here the CDR3 DNA reads TGTGCCAGCAGTTTGCCCGGGACAGGGGGGACTGGCTACACCTTC. Translating it yields CASSLPGTGGTGYTF. The chain uses TRBV28 and TRBJ1-2; 11 nucleotides line up with TRBD1. V gave up 3 bases and J gave up 7 bases; unmatched junction bases: 7. CDR1 is MDHEN and CDR2 is SYDVKM in the germline V gene. There are 15 residues in the CDR3.